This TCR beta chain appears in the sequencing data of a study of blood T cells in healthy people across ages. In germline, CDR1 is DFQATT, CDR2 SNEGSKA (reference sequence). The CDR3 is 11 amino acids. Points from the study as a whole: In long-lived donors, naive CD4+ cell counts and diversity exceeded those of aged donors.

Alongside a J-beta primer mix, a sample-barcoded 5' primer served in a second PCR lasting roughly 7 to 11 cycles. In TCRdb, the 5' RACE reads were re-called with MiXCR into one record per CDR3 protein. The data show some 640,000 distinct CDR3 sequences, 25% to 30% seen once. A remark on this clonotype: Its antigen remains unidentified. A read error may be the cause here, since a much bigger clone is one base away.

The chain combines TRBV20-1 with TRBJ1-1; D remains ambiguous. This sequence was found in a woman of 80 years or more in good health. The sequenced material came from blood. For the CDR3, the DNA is TGCAGTGTTAGACTGAACACTGAAGCTTTCTTT. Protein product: CSVRLNTEAFF.